Listed here are 12 T cell receptor beta chains from one sample, sequenced in a study of T cell repertoires in cytomegalovirus infection. From the reads, TCRdb called clonotypes with MiXCR, one entry per CDR3 protein. The sample consists of 250,000 or so distinct CDR3 sequences, around 15% of them appearing once. Sequencing used CD8+ T cells from PBMCs. The receptors here all came from a human donor in good health (CMV status not recorded). Some clones in this sample may be carry-over from other donors' samples.

This clonotype was observed at least ten times. The chain is built from TRBV7-8 and TRBJ2-7, with 9 bases matching TRBD1. In germline, CDR1 is SGHVS, CDR2 FQNEAQ. This CDR3 is built from 14 residues. V shed 5 bases and J 4 bases; nucleotides not matched to a gene: 6. The CDR3 loop is CASSAQGAVYEQYF. The CDR3 DNA is TGTGCCAGCAGCGCACAGGGGGCTGTGTACGAGCAGTACTTC.

The chain uses TRBV27 and TRBJ2-5; tentative D call: TRBD2 (6 bases). This CDR3 spans 15 amino acids. From germline, CDR1 is MNHEY and CDR2 SMNVEV (reference sequence). V was shortened by 3 bases and J by 0 bases, with 11 bases between the two germline ends. The CDR3 nucleotides are TGTGCCAGCAGTTTGTTTAGCGGTGACCAAGAGACCCAGTACTTC. Amino acids: CASSLFSGDQETQYF.

This clonotype has a handful of counts. The gene calls are TRBV6-2 or TRBV6-3 and TRBJ2-7; the D gene is possibly TRBD2 (5 bases). This CDR3 contains 15 residues. Per germline, CDR1 MNHEY and CDR2 SVGEGT. Trimming took 8 bases from V and 0 from J, leaving 17 bases between them. CDR3 in DNA: TGTGCCAGCTGGTCTGCGGGCCACATCTCCTACGAGCAGTACTTC. Its protein is CASWSAGHISYEQYF.

This clonotype showed up many times. The rearrangement joins TRBV12-5 to TRBJ1-5; TRBD1 agrees at 7 bases. The J segment lost 3 bases and the V segment lost 0 bases, leaving 8 bases of the junction unmatched. CDR3 length: 17 residues. Germline V gene data show CDR1 as LGHNT and CDR2 as FRNRAP. The chain's CDR3 is CASGLVRGQDHNQPQHF. The CDR3 DNA is TGTGCTAGTGGTTTGGTACGCGGACAGGACCACAATCAGCCCCAGCATTTT.

This clonotype was detected many times. The chain carries TRBV28 and TRBJ2-7; D remains unclear. V lost 7 bases and J lost 5, with 12 bases in between. The CDR3 consists of 12 residues. The germline gives CDR1 MDHEN, CDR2 SYDVKM. The CDR3 protein is CASTIPPDEQYF. The DNA for the CDR3 is TGTGCCAGCACCATACCCCCAGACGAGCAGTACTTC. Drawing the rest from reference TRBV28 and TRBJ2-7, the complete variable domain is DVKVTQSSRYLVKRTGEKVFLECVQDMDHENMFWYRQDPGLGLRLIYFSYDVKMKEKGDIPEGYSVSREKKERFSLILESASTNQTSMYLCASTIPPDEQYFGPGTRLTVT.

V gene TRBV2 combines with J gene TRBJ2-7; 10 nucleotides align to TRBD1. The CDR3 has 14 residues. J gave up 4 bases and V 10 bases, and 10 bases lay outside the gene matches. Germline V gives CDR1 SNHLY, CDR2 FYNNEI. The CDR3 region has the DNA TGTGCCACAAAGACCGGGACAGGGGTTTACGAGCAGTACTTC. It specifies CATKTGTGVYEQYF.

This clonotype was picked up many times. For the CDR3, the DNA is TGTGCCAGCAGCTTAGTTTGGCAGGCTGAAGCTTTCTTT. This translates into CASSLVWQAEAFF. J is TRBJ1-1 and V is TRBV7-8; D uncertain. Germline V gene sequence: CDR1 SGHVS, CDR2 FQNEAQ. The CDR3 extends over 13 amino acids. Between the trimmed V and J ends, which lost 1 base and 6 bases, there was a span of 9 bases.

This clonotype occurred many times. This rearrangement joins TRBV7-3 to TRBJ2-1, with TRBD1 matching 8 bases. The trim removed 0 bases at V and 4 bases at J, leaving 2 bases unmatched. Per germline, CDR1 SGHTA and CDR2 FQGTGA. The CDR3 loop spans 15 amino acids. This CDR3 is CASSLTGQEYNEQFF. CDR3 nucleotide sequence: TGTGCCAGCAGCTTAACGGGACAGGAGTACAATGAGCAGTTCTTC.

The chain joins TRBV11-2 to TRBJ1-1, with D possibly being TRBD1 (6 bases). Trimming removed 3 bases at V and 0 bases at J, with 17 bases between. The CDR3 sequence is 17 residues long. Germline V CDR1 and CDR2: SGHAT, FQNNGV. The CDR3 is CASSFWVRDNMNTEAFF. CDR3 coding DNA: TGTGCCAGCAGCTTTTGGGTCCGGGACAACATGAACACTGAAGCTTTCTTT.

DNA of the CDR3: TGTGCCAGCAGTGAATCGGAGGCAAGTAATGAAAAACTGTTTTTT. Protein: CASSESEASNEKLFF. This chain connects TRBV25-1 to TRBJ1-4; unclear D gene. This CDR3 is built from 15 residues. Germline V gene lookup returns CDR1 MGHDK and CDR2 SYGVNS. V lost 1 base and J lost 4, with 10 bases in between.

The chain has TRBV10-3 and TRBJ2-5; D is possibly TRBD2 (5 bases). The CDR3 consists of 13 residues. The germline V gene has CDR1 ENHRY and CDR2 SYGVKD. Trimming removed 3 bases at V and 3 bases at J, with 8 bases between. The CDR3: CAISDQAEETQYF. The CDR3 bases are TGTGCCATCAGTGATCAAGCGGAAGAGACCCAGTACTTC.

In its sample, this clonotype was seen many times. The rearrangement uses TRBV7-2 and TRBJ2-5; 9 nucleotides line up with TRBD1. Germline-derived CDR1 and CDR2 are SGHTA and FQGNSA. CDR3 length: 16 amino acids. V dropped 5 bases and J dropped 5; count of bases not matched to a gene: 12. CDR3 protein: CASSPGTGSPLETQYF. The CDR3 coding sequence is TGTGCCAGCAGCCCAGGGACAGGGAGTCCTCTGGAGACCCAGTACTTC.